These T cell receptor beta chains were read from a single sample in a study of T cells after yellow fever vaccination. Using its own MiXCR run on the 5' RACE reads, TCRdb lists one record per CDR3 protein. The profile shows hundreds of thousands of distinct CDR3 sequences, roughly 12% of them singletons. The sequences come from PBMCs, collected on the day of the first yellow fever vaccination. The receptors were sampled from a man between 18 and 35 years old who received the YFV17D yellow fever vaccine. Both conserved end residues are part of each CDR3. A D gene is named only where the DNA matches it firmly. Where a row states a size, it is once, few, many or the class of an expanded clone; other rows omit it.

V: TRBV5-6
J: TRBJ2-3
size: NA
D: TRBD1
CDR3: CASSYWHQGAQYF
DNA: TGTGCCAGCAGTTATTGGCATCAGGGGGCGCAGTATTTT

V: TRBV25-1
J: TRBJ2-3
size: NA
D: TRBD2
CDR3: CASSGSPGLALTDTQYF
DNA: TGTGCCAGCAGTGGGTCCCCGGGACTAGCGCTTACAGATACGCAGTATTTT

V: TRBV5-1
J: TRBJ2-2
size: many
D: NA
CDR3: CASSQDVWNTGELFF
DNA: TGCGCCAGCAGCCAGGACGTCTGGAACACCGGGGAGCTGTTTTTT

V: TRBV7-2
J: TRBJ2-5
size: many
D: TRBD2
CDR3: CASSFSGGETQYF
DNA: TGTGCCAGCAGCTTTAGCGGGGGAGAGACCCAGTACTTC

V: TRBV25-1
J: TRBJ2-1
size: few
D: TRBD2
CDR3: CASRLAGGHEQFF
DNA: TGTGCCAGCAGGTTAGCGGGGGGGCATGAGCAGTTCTTC

V: TRBV20-1
J: TRBJ1-5
size: NA
D: NA
CDR3: CSGAAGTNQPQHF
DNA: TGCAGCGGGGCGGCGGGGACCAATCAGCCCCAGCATTTT

V: TRBV12-3/TRBV12-4
J: TRBJ1-6
size: few
D: NA
CDR3: CASSFWANSPLHF
DNA: TGTGCCAGCAGTTTCTGGGCGAATTCACCCCTCCACTTT

V: TRBV20-1
J: TRBJ1-1
size: many
D: NA
CDR3: CSARFGGLNTEAFF
DNA: TGCAGTGCTAGGTTCGGGGGGCTGAACACTGAAGCTTTCTTT

V: TRBV5-5
J: TRBJ2-1
size: few
D: NA
CDR3: CASSLYPDGNNEQFF
DNA: TGTGCCAGCAGCTTGTACCCCGACGGTAACAATGAGCAGTTCTTC

V: TRBV29-1
J: TRBJ2-1
size: NA
D: TRBD1
CDR3: CSAGQGVYNEQFF
DNA: TGCAGCGCGGGACAGGGGGTCTACAATGAGCAGTTCTTC

V: TRBV4-1
J: TRBJ2-1
size: few
D: TRBD1
CDR3: CASTRQGLSSYNEQFF
DNA: TGCGCCAGCACCCGACAGGGGCTGAGCTCCTACAATGAGCAGTTCTTC

V: TRBV20-1
J: TRBJ1-1
size: NA
D: TRBD1
CDR3: CSASKGGRDDTEAFF
DNA: TGCAGTGCTAGTAAAGGGGGCAGGGACGACACTGAAGCTTTCTTT

V: TRBV5-5
J: TRBJ2-1
size: few
D: TRBD2
CDR3: CASSFRGDSYNEQFF
DNA: TGTGCCAGCAGCTTTCGGGGGGATTCCTACAATGAGCAGTTCTTC

V: TRBV7-9
J: TRBJ2-3
size: NA
D: NA
CDR3: CASSLDRGNGDTQYF
DNA: TGTGCCAGCAGCTTGGATCGGGGGAATGGAGATACGCAGTATTTT

V: TRBV12-3/TRBV12-4
J: TRBJ1-5
size: NA
D: NA
CDR3: CASSPLRGLYQPQHF
DNA: TGTGCCAGCAGTCCCCTCAGGGGATTGTATCAGCCCCAGCATTTT

V: TRBV12-3/TRBV12-4
J: TRBJ2-3
size: NA
D: NA
CDR3: CASSPWTSPFTDTQYF
DNA: TGTGCCAGCAGTCCCTGGACATCGCCCTTCACAGATACGCAGTATTTT

V: TRBV10-2
J: TRBJ2-1
size: few
D: NA
CDR3: CASIRGIRDEQFF
DNA: TGCGCCAGTATACGGGGGATCCGGGACGAGCAGTTCTTC

V: TRBV4-1
J: TRBJ2-7
size: NA
D: NA
CDR3: CASSQGQDRSYEQYF
DNA: TGCGCCAGCAGCCAAGGACAGGACCGCTCCTACGAGCAGTACTTC

V: TRBV4-1
J: TRBJ2-4
size: many
D: NA
CDR3: CASSHPTKLAKNIQYF
DNA: TGCGCCAGCAGCCATCCGACGAAACTAGCCAAAAACATTCAGTACTTC

V: TRBV7-9
J: TRBJ1-2
size: NA
D: NA
CDR3: CASSFSSDRGYTF
DNA: TGTGCCAGCAGCTTTTCGAGTGACCGTGGCTACACCTTC

V: TRBV5-1
J: TRBJ1-1
size: NA
D: TRBD1
CDR3: CASAGQVPPGSNTEAFF
DNA: TGCGCCAGCGCTGGACAGGTCCCCCCGGGTTCGAACACTGAAGCTTTCTTT

V: TRBV11-2
J: TRBJ2-5
size: NA
D: TRBD2
CDR3: CASSPPSGWYQETQYF
DNA: TGTGCCAGCAGCCCACCTAGCGGTTGGTACCAAGAGACCCAGTACTTC

V: TRBV9
J: TRBJ2-6
size: NA
D: TRBD1
CDR3: CASSVASRDSHHSGANVLTF
DNA: TGTGCCAGCAGCGTAGCATCCAGGGACAGTCACCACTCTGGGGCCAACGTCCTGACTTTC

V: TRBV4-3
J: TRBJ1-3
size: NA
D: TRBD1
CDR3: CASSLGTGRDTIYF
DNA: TGCGCCAGCAGCCTCGGGACAGGGAGGGACACCATATATTTT

V: TRBV7-2
J: TRBJ1-2
size: NA
D: NA
CDR3: CASSLAGQGSYGYTF
DNA: TGTGCCAGCAGCTTAGCAGGGCAGGGGAGCTATGGCTACACCTTC

V: TRBV7-9
J: TRBJ2-7
size: NA
D: NA
CDR3: CASSLGNRAYEQYF
DNA: TGTGCCAGCAGCTTAGGGAACAGGGCCTACGAGCAGTACTTC

V: TRBV12-3/TRBV12-4
J: TRBJ2-1
size: many
D: NA
CDR3: CASSKNRVGNEQFF
DNA: TGTGCCAGCAGTAAAAACAGGGTTGGGAATGAGCAGTTCTTC

V: TRBV29-1
J: TRBJ2-1
size: once
D: NA
CDR3: CSVEGGLAEYNEQFF
DNA: TGCAGCGTTGAAGGGGGGCTAGCGGAGTACAATGAGCAGTTCTTC

V: TRBV5-1
J: TRBJ1-1
size: few
D: TRBD1
CDR3: CASSWDRLTEAFF
DNA: TGCGCCAGCAGCTGGGACAGGTTGACTGAAGCTTTCTTT

V: TRBV5-1
J: TRBJ2-1
size: NA
D: NA
CDR3: CASSLAGRSKEFF
DNA: TGCGCCAGCAGCTTGGCCGGTAGGTCTAAGGAGTTCTTC

V: TRBV30
J: TRBJ1-2
size: few
D: NA
CDR3: CAWNFAQNYGYTF
DNA: TGTGCCTGGAATTTTGCTCAGAACTATGGCTACACCTTC

V: TRBV19
J: TRBJ2-1
size: few
D: NA
CDR3: CASSETDRSHNEQFF
DNA: TGTGCCAGTAGTGAAACCGACCGGAGTCACAATGAGCAGTTCTTC

V: TRBV5-4
J: TRBJ1-4
size: NA
D: NA
CDR3: CASSLQGGGFREKLFF
DNA: TGTGCCAGCAGCTTACAGGGAGGCGGGTTCCGAGAAAAACTGTTTTTT

V: TRBV12-3/TRBV12-4
J: TRBJ1-1
size: few
D: TRBD1
CDR3: CASSSLDRVGNTEAFF
DNA: TGTGCCAGCAGTTCCTTGGACAGGGTCGGGAACACTGAAGCTTTCTTT

V: TRBV7-3
J: TRBJ1-1
size: few
D: NA
CDR3: CASSSGGVSEAFF
DNA: TGTGCCAGCAGCTCGGGGGGGGTGTCGGAAGCTTTCTTT

V: TRBV7-2
J: TRBJ2-3
size: NA
D: NA
CDR3: CASSQPGDEDTQYF
DNA: TGTGCCAGCAGCCAACCGGGGGATGAAGATACGCAGTATTTT

V: TRBV7-9
J: TRBJ2-2
size: NA
D: NA
CDR3: CASSWRRADTGELFF
DNA: TGTGCCAGCAGCTGGCGGCGGGCCGACACCGGGGAGCTGTTTTTT

V: TRBV10-3
J: TRBJ2-3
size: few
D: NA
CDR3: CAISGSPDTQYF
DNA: TGTGCCATCAGTGGGTCCCCAGATACGCAGTATTTT

V: TRBV3-1
J: TRBJ2-7
size: NA
D: NA
CDR3: CASSPLGGVFYEQYF
DNA: TGTGCCAGCAGCCCCCTAGGGGGGGTTTTTTACGAGCAGTACTTC

V: TRBV6-1
J: TRBJ2-2
size: many
D: NA
CDR3: CASRGLFTGELFF
DNA: TGTGCCAGCAGAGGACTTTTCACCGGGGAGCTGTTTTTT

V: TRBV4-2
J: TRBJ2-3
size: NA
D: TRBD2
CDR3: CASSRTGQRGGSDTQYF
DNA: TGTGCCAGCAGCCGAACCGGCCAGCGGGGGGGATCAGATACGCAGTATTTT

V: TRBV20-1
J: TRBJ2-2
size: NA
D: NA
CDR3: CSARDSQTGELFF
DNA: TGCAGTGCTAGAGATTCCCAGACCGGGGAGCTGTTTTTT

V: TRBV7-9
J: TRBJ1-4
size: few
D: NA
CDR3: CASSSYRTAEKLFF
DNA: TGTGCCAGCAGCTCATATAGGACAGCTGAAAAACTGTTTTTT

V: TRBV7-8
J: TRBJ1-1
size: few
D: NA
CDR3: CASSLTTSRAMAEAFF
DNA: TGTGCCAGCAGCTTGACCACGTCACGGGCGATGGCTGAAGCTTTCTTT

V: TRBV5-6
J: TRBJ1-6
size: NA
D: TRBD1
CDR3: CASSLPGGYNSPLHF
DNA: TGTGCCAGCAGCTTACCAGGGGGCTATAATTCACCCCTCCACTTT

V: TRBV14
J: TRBJ1-6
size: NA
D: TRBD1
CDR3: CASSQNRGLSSPLHF
DNA: TGTGCCAGCAGCCAAAACAGGGGGCTCAGTTCACCCCTCCACTTT

V: TRBV6-1
J: TRBJ2-7
size: few
D: TRBD2
CDR3: CASRLSGGSSYEQYF
DNA: TGTGCCAGCAGGCTGAGCGGGGGGAGCTCCTACGAGCAGTACTTC

V: TRBV4-2
J: TRBJ2-2
size: few
D: TRBD2
CDR3: CASSHPAGGANTGELFF
DNA: TGTGCCAGCAGCCACCCAGCGGGGGGCGCGAACACCGGGGAGCTGTTTTTT

V: TRBV4-2
J: TRBJ2-1
size: many
D: TRBD2
CDR3: CASSQWTSGGNEQFF
DNA: TGTGCCAGCAGCCAGTGGACTAGCGGGGGGAATGAGCAGTTCTTC

V: TRBV10-3
J: TRBJ2-2
size: few
D: TRBD1
CDR3: CAISTRDRENTGELFF
DNA: TGTGCCATCAGTACCCGGGACAGGGAGAACACCGGGGAGCTGTTTTTT

V: TRBV7-9
J: TRBJ2-3
size: few
D: NA
CDR3: CASSLAPGGARGDTQYF
DNA: TGTGCCAGCAGCTTAGCCCCCGGCGGGGCGCGCGGAGATACGCAGTATTTT

V: TRBV5-1
J: TRBJ2-1
size: NA
D: TRBD1
CDR3: CASSSGTGGWNEQFF
DNA: TGCGCCAGCAGTAGTGGGACAGGGGGCTGGAATGAGCAGTTCTTC

V: TRBV6-1
J: TRBJ1-2
size: NA
D: NA
CDR3: CASSVDANYGYTF
DNA: TGTGCCAGCAGCGTTGACGCTAACTATGGCTACACCTTC

V: TRBV7-2
J: TRBJ2-3
size: NA
D: NA
CDR3: CASSLDSFTDTQYF
DNA: TGTGCCAGCAGCCTGGACTCGTTCACAGATACGCAGTATTTT

V: TRBV2
J: TRBJ1-5
size: few
D: NA
CDR3: CASEGHDQPQHF
DNA: TGTGCCAGCGAGGGGCATGATCAGCCCCAGCATTTT

V: TRBV4-3
J: TRBJ2-3
size: many
D: NA
CDR3: CASSQDNSPGDTQYF
DNA: TGCGCCAGCAGCCAAGATAACTCGCCGGGGGATACGCAGTATTTT

V: TRBV12-3/TRBV12-4
J: TRBJ1-6
size: few
D: TRBD1
CDR3: CASSSGDRLFSPLHF
DNA: TGTGCCAGCAGTTCCGGGGACAGACTGTTTTCACCCCTCCACTTT

V: TRBV7-2
J: TRBJ1-2
size: few
D: TRBD1
CDR3: CASSLPGGSYGYTF
DNA: TGTGCCAGCAGCTTACCAGGGGGAAGCTATGGCTACACCTTC

V: TRBV11-1
J: TRBJ2-1
size: NA
D: NA
CDR3: CASSLGSLGGDPRNEQFF
DNA: TGTGCCAGCAGCTTAGGGAGCCTTGGCGGGGACCCACGCAATGAGCAGTTCTTC

V: TRBV20-1
J: TRBJ2-3
size: many
D: NA
CDR3: CSASSGSDTQYF
DNA: TGCAGTGCTAGTTCGGGCTCCGATACGCAGTATTTT